A selection of T cell receptor beta chains follows, all from one sample in a study of post-analysis software for immune sequencing data. TCRdb redid the calling of the PCR reads with MiXCR, one entry per CDR3 protein. The sample lists hundreds of thousands of distinct CDR3 sequences, 59% occurring once. Sequenced material: blood. The receptors were gathered from a girl aged 2-10 years with multiple sclerosis. The CDR3 runs from the conserved cysteine through the conserved F or W. The order of the fields is V gene, J gene, clone size, D gene, CDR3 length, CDR3 DNA, CDR3 protein. A D gene is named only where the DNA matches it firmly. Clone size, where shown, is once, few, many, or a class for clones that have expanded.

TRBV12-3/TRBV12-4,TRBJ2-7,NA,NA,14,TGTGCCAGCAGTCCCGGGGGGCGCTGGGACGAGCAGTACTTC,CASSPGGRWDEQYF
TRBV5-1,TRBJ2-7,NA,TRBD1,14,TGCGCCAGCAGAGGACAGGGGGCTTTAAACGAGCAGTACTTC,CASRGQGALNEQYF
TRBV10-3,TRBJ2-1,few,TRBD1,16,TGTGCCATCAGTGAGTCCTTAGGACAGGGTATAAATGAGCAGTTCTTC,CAISESLGQGINEQFF
TRBV9,TRBJ2-3,NA,TRBD2,16,TGTGCCAGCAGCGAGGGACTAGCGGGAGGGCTAAATACGCAGTATTTT,CASSEGLAGGLNTQYF
TRBV19,TRBJ2-3,NA,NA,15,TGTGCCAGTAGCAGCGGGGACAGGCGCACAGATACGCAGTATTTT,CASSSGDRRTDTQYF
TRBV2,TRBJ2-5,NA,TRBD2,13,TGTGCCAGCAGGGAGCGGGGGAAAGAGACCCAGTACTTC,CASRERGKETQYF
TRBV29-1,TRBJ2-1,NA,TRBD1,14,TGCAGCGTGGAACAGGGGGCGAGTTCGGATGAGCAGTTCTTC,CSVEQGASSDEQFF
TRBV5-1,TRBJ2-1,NA,NA,14,TGCGCCAGCAGCGAGGGTGTTGCCTACAATGAGCAGTTCTTC,CASSEGVAYNEQFF
TRBV12-3/TRBV12-4,TRBJ2-1,NA,NA,16,TGTGCCAGCAGGGGGAGGACAGGCCAGCGGTACAATGAGCAGTTCTTC,CASRGRTGQRYNEQFF
TRBV6-1,TRBJ2-1,NA,TRBD2,13,TGTGCCAGCAGGACTAGCGTCTACAATGAGCAGTTCTTC,CASRTSVYNEQFF
TRBV20-1,TRBJ2-1,NA,NA,13,TGCAGTGCTAGAGTAACCCCACACAATGAGCAGTTCTTC,CSARVTPHNEQFF
TRBV20-1,TRBJ2-5,few,NA,15,TGCAGTGCTAGCAGGGGGAGGCGGGATATAGAGACCCAGTACTTC,CSASRGRRDIETQYF
TRBV13,TRBJ2-3,NA,TRBD2,14,TGTGCCAGCAACCTAGCGGGGGGCACAGATACGCAGTATTTT,CASNLAGGTDTQYF
TRBV4-1,TRBJ1-1,NA,NA,15,TGCGCCAGCACCACTAACTCGGGGGGCGCAAATAGACCTTTCTTT,CASTTNSGGANRPFF
TRBV15,TRBJ2-3,few,TRBD2,16,TGTGCCACCAGCACACGACTAGCGGGAGGGTCAGATACGCAGTATTTT,CATSTRLAGGSDTQYF
TRBV29-1,TRBJ2-3,NA,TRBD2,14,TGCAGCGTTGTAACTAGCGGTCTCACAGATACGCAGTATTTT,CSVVTSGLTDTQYF
TRBV7-2,TRBJ2-5,NA,TRBD2,16,TGTGCCAGCAGCTTGGGGCTAGCGGGGATGGAAGAGACCCAGTACTTC,CASSLGLAGMEETQYF
TRBV12-3/TRBV12-4,TRBJ1-1,NA,NA,17,TGTGCCAGCAGTTTTCTTATAGGTGGTACCATGAACACTGAAGCTTTCTTT,CASSFLIGGTMNTEAFF
TRBV7-2,TRBJ2-3,NA,NA,12,TGTGCCGGCAGCTACTTCACAGATACGCAGTATTTT,CAGSYFTDTQYF
TRBV15,TRBJ2-7,NA,TRBD2,18,TGTGCCACCAGCAGAGATCTAGGGCGGGAGGCGCTGGACTACGAGCAGTACTTC,CATSRDLGREALDYEQYF
TRBV7-2,TRBJ2-7,NA,TRBD1,14,TGTGCCAGCAGCTTTAGACAGGGGGCCTACGAGCAGTACTTC,CASSFRQGAYEQYF
TRBV6-6,TRBJ2-7,NA,NA,14,TGTGCCAGCAGTTTAACTAGCAGTAACTACGAGCAGTACTTC,CASSLTSSNYEQYF
TRBV20-1,TRBJ1-5,NA,NA,14,TGCAGTGCGCTTGGGAAGTGGAGCAATCAGCCCCAGCATTTT,CSALGKWSNQPQHF
TRBV9,TRBJ2-1,NA,NA,14,TGTGCCAGCAGCAACCGGGACGTCCACAACGAGCAGTTCTTC,CASSNRDVHNEQFF
TRBV7-9,TRBJ2-1,NA,NA,14,TGTGCCAGCAAAAGCGGGTCGGCCTACAATGAGCAGGTCTTC,CASKSGSAYNEQVF
TRBV27,TRBJ2-7,once,NA,15,TGTGCCAGCAGGTTGCTTAGGGGGTCCTTAGGCGAGCAGTACTTC,CASRLLRGSLGEQYF
TRBV10-3,TRBJ1-2,NA,NA,16,TGTGCCATCAGTGAGGGAAACAGGGTTGACAACTATGGCTACACCTTC,CAISEGNRVDNYGYTF
TRBV9,TRBJ2-1,NA,NA,12,TGTGCCAGCAGCGTAGACTACAACGAGCAGTTCTTC,CASSVDYNEQFF
TRBV12-3/TRBV12-4,TRBJ2-1,NA,TRBD2,16,TGTGCCAGCAGGCGTACCGGGACTAGCGGTACCAATGAGCAGTTCTTC,CASRRTGTSGTNEQFF
TRBV27,TRBJ1-2,NA,NA,16,TGTGCCAGCACCTACTCCATGGGGGACACCTACTATGGCTACACCTTC,CASTYSMGDTYYGYTF
TRBV12-3/TRBV12-4,TRBJ2-5,few,TRBD2,13,TGTGCCAGCAGTTCGGGCGGGAGGGAGACCCAGTACTTC,CASSSGGRETQYF
TRBV12-3/TRBV12-4,TRBJ2-5,NA,TRBD1,15,TGTGCCAGCAGTACTAATACAGGGGGCGCAGAGACCCAGTACTTC,CASSTNTGGAETQYF
TRBV6-2/TRBV6-3,TRBJ2-3,NA,TRBD2,14,TGTGCCACCTGGACTAGCGGATACACAGATACGCAGTATTTT,CATWTSGYTDTQYF
TRBV2,TRBJ2-4,NA,NA,13,TGTGCCAGCGGGACGACGGGGTTGCTCATTCAGTACTTC,CASGTTGLLIQYF
TRBV6-6,TRBJ1-2,NA,TRBD1,13,TGTGCCAGCAGACTTCGGGACAGCTATGGCTACACCTTC,CASRLRDSYGYTF
TRBV7-2,TRBJ2-6,few,NA,12,TGTGCCAGCAGCCCGCGGGCCAACGTCCTGACTTTC,CASSPRANVLTF
TRBV7-9,TRBJ2-6,once,NA,16,TGTGCCAGCAGCTTAAAGGGGGGGGCTGGGGCCAACGTCCTGACTTTC,CASSLKGGAGANVLTF